This T cell receptor beta chain was sequenced during a study of blood T cell repertoires in COVID-19. About the research overall: Both acute and convalescent COVID-19 samples were obtained from the United States, Italy and Spain.

This CDR3 contains 13 residues. CDR1 is LNHDA and CDR2 is SQIVND in the germline V gene (reference sequence). Trimming stripped 8 bases from V and 0 bases from J, with 10 bases between. Per the original methods: Amplification with reference gene primers provided the estimates of nucleated cell counts. Data came from immunoSEQ multiplex PCR; TCRdb stores just in-frame clones and leaves some out. From that table come the V and J calls and clone size; the DNA was used to work out D and trimming. The sample lists tens of thousands of clones, 70% to 85% occurring once. This chain joins TRBV19 and TRBJ1-1; D unresolved. The sequencing input was peripheral blood. The TCR comes from a human donor in a cohort sampled during active COVID-19. This CDR3 is CASRDRLNTEAFF. In nucleotides, the CDR3 is TGTGCCAGTCGGGATAGGTTGAACACTGAAGCTTTCTTT.